What follows are 6 T cell receptor beta chains derived from one specimen sequenced in a study of identical twins. TCRdb passed the 5' RACE reads through MiXCR, listing each CDR3 protein once. The sample lists around 370,000 distinct CDR3 sequences, about 10% seen once, with 8% to 10% in the top ten. The sequenced sample consisted of naive T cells sorted from blood. These receptors were taken from a woman aged 50 to 65 in good health.

In this sample, this clonotype turned up a few times. The chain combines TRBV18 with TRBJ2-1; 12 bases map to TRBD2. The V gene's germline CDR1 is KGHSH and CDR2 LQKENI. CDR3 length equals 16 residues. V shed 3 bases and J 5 bases; nucleotides not matched to a gene: 5. CDR3 bases: TGTGCCAGCTCACCTCCTAGCGGGAGGGCGAACAATGAGCAGTTCTTC. Its translation: CASSPPSGRANNEQFF.

This clonotype showed up many times. The V gene is TRBV2, the J gene TRBJ2-7; a weak D match, TRBD2 (5 bases). The CDR3 spans 12 residues. The germline V gene encodes CDR1 SNHLY and CDR2 FYNNEI. Between the trimmed V and J ends, which lost 6 bases and 3 bases, there was a span of 9 bases. The DNA of the CDR3 is TGTGCCAGCAGCGAAACTAGCTACGAGCAGTACTTC. Translating it yields CASSETSYEQYF. The variable domain in full, completed from reference TRBV2 and TRBJ2-7, reads EPEVTQTPSHQVTQMGQEVILRCVPISNHLYFYWYRQILGQKVEFLVSFYNNEISEKSEIFDDQFSVERPDGSNFTLKIRSTKLEDSAMYFCASSETSYEQYFGPGTRLTVT.

The sample holds a few counts of this clonotype. CDR3 bases: TGTGCCAGCAGCTTAGGCCTCAGGACAGATCTTTCTGGGGCCAACGTCCTGACTTTC. It yields the protein CASSLGLRTDLSGANVLTF. The V call is TRBV7-9, the J call TRBJ2-6, with D tentatively TRBD1 (6 bases). CDR3 length: 19 residues. From germline, CDR1 is SEHNR and CDR2 FQNEAQ (reference sequence). Trimming removed 1 base from V and 1 base from J, with 17 bases in between.

This clonotype was counted only a few times. The chain joins TRBV7-9 to TRBJ2-3, with 11 bases lining up with TRBD1. The J segment lost 2 bases and the V segment lost 3 bases, leaving 7 bases of the junction unmatched. The CDR3 contains 17 residues. The germline gives CDR1 SEHNR, CDR2 FQNEAQ (reference sequence). The CDR3 DNA follows: TGTGCCAGCAGCTTCAATCCGGGACAGGGGGTCACAGATACGCAGTATTTT. Protein sequence: CASSFNPGQGVTDTQYF.

The chain uses TRBV2 and TRBJ2-3, with 7 nucleotides matching TRBD2. With 8 bases clipped from V and 2 bases from J, the junction kept 4 bases outside the gene matches. CDR1 is SNHLY and CDR2 is FYNNEI in the germline V gene. The CDR3 runs 13 residues. The CDR3 DNA sequence: TGTGCCAGCCACGCGGGAGCCACAGATACGCAGTATTTT. This sequence encodes CASHAGATDTQYF.

This clonotype was counted a few times. This chain uses TRBV6-1 with TRBJ1-1, with D unclear. The CDR3 spans 12 residues. Germline CDR1 reads MNHNS; CDR2 reads SASEGT. Trimming took 5 bases from V and 10 from J, leaving 14 bases between them. The CDR3 is CASSPPSIGAFF. DNA of the CDR3: TGTGCCAGCAGTCCACCGTCTATAGGAGCTTTCTTT.